Presented here are 29 T cell receptor beta chains from one specimen sequenced in a study of identical twins. TCRdb re-called the 5' RACE reads through MiXCR, storing one row per CDR3 protein. The sample gives approximately 210,000 distinct CDR3 sequences, about a tenth of which show up once; about 5% is in the top ten. The sample taken for sequencing was memory (CD45RO+) T cells sorted from blood. The receptors come from a woman between 18 and 30 years old in good health.

This sequence joins TRBV18 and TRBJ2-7; TRBD1 or TRBD2 may be the D gene (5 bases each). The CDR3 has 16 residues. From germline, CDR1 is KGHSH and CDR2 LQKENI. V lost 3 bases and J 0 bases, leaving 15 bases between the germline ends. CDR3 sequence reads: CASSPTGPGSSYEQYF. CDR3 coding DNA: TGTGCCAGCTCACCTACGGGGCCTGGAAGCTCCTACGAGCAGTACTTC.

This clonotype was detected a few times. V gene TRBV11-2 combines with J gene TRBJ2-3, with 11 bases fitting TRBD2. The V and J ends lost 5 bases and 2 bases, in that order; junction bases with no gene match: 9. The CDR3 is 17 amino acids. Germline CDR1 and CDR2: SGHAT and FQNNGV. The CDR3 region has the DNA TGTGCCAGCAGCCCTGGACTGACTAGCGGGAACACAGATACGCAGTATTTT. Protein product: CASSPGLTSGNTDTQYF.

This clonotype was counted ten times or more. The rearrangement uses TRBV3-1 and TRBJ2-5; no clear D gene. This CDR3 spans 11 amino acids. The germline V gene has CDR1 LGHDT and CDR2 YNNKEL (reference sequence). V lost 8 bases and J 5 bases, leaving 9 bases between the germline ends. The CDR3 DNA reads as TGTGCCAGCGGGAACGGGGAGACCCAGTACTTC. This sequence encodes CASGNGETQYF.

In this sample, this clonotype turned up a few times. V and J are TRBV12-3 or TRBV12-4 and TRBJ2-3; possible D gene TRBD1, 6 bases. V gave up 6 bases and J gave up 14 bases, with 27 bases separating them. The CDR3 totals 15 residues. DNA for the CDR3: TGTGCCAGCAGCGTGGGACAAAACCCGGGACAAAAACGGTATTTT. This codes for CASSVGQNPGQKRYF.

In its sample, this clonotype was seen many times. The chain couples TRBV5-1 to TRBJ2-5, with 11 bases identical to TRBD1. Germline loops: CDR1 SGHRS, CDR2 YFSETQ. CDR3 length: 16 amino acids. V lost 4 bases and J lost 3; bases outside the gene matches: 8. The CDR3 region has the DNA TGCGCCAGCAGCGCCGCCGGGACAGGGGGAGAAGAGACCCAGTACTTC. Its protein product is CASSAAGTGGEETQYF. The variable domain in full, with the rest retrieved from reference TRBV5-1 and TRBJ2-5, is KAGVTQTPRYLIKTRGQQVTLSCSPISGHRSVSWYQQTPGQGLQFLFEYFSETQRNKGNFPGRFSGRQFSNSRSEMNVSTLELGDSALYLCASSAAGTGGEETQYFGPGTRLLVL.

This chain connects TRBV5-1 to TRBJ1-2, with a tentative D call TRBD1 (5 bases). CDR1 and CDR2 (germline): SGHRS, YFSETQ. The CDR3 spans 15 residues. V was cut by 4 bases and J by 6 bases, with 19 bases left in between. The CDR3 nucleotides are TGCGCCAGCAGCCAAACCGTCAGGGCTGGGGATGGCTACACCTTC. Amino acid sequence: CASSQTVRAGDGYTF.

This clonotype showed up just a few times. This chain connects TRBV2 to TRBJ2-1; TRBD2 is a possible D gene (5 bases). With 10 bases removed from V and 10 bases from J, the gap between germline ends came to 17 bases. CDR3 size: 12 residues. In germline, CDR1 is SNHLY, CDR2 FYNNEI. The DNA for the CDR3 is TGTGCCACCGCTTCGGACTCGCGGGAGCAGTTCTTC. Protein: CATASDSREQFF.

The table lists this clonotype with a few counts. The chain has TRBV11-3 and TRBJ2-4, with TRBD1 matching over 7 bases. V shed 3 bases, J shed 7 bases, and the junction held 6 bases outside the gene matches. This CDR3 contains 14 residues. Per the germline V gene, CDR1 is SGHNT and CDR2 is YENEEA. CDR3 region: CASSLTGISNIQYF. In DNA, the CDR3 is TGTGCCAGCAGCTTGACAGGGATTTCGAACATTCAGTACTTC.

There are a few counts of this clonotype. The chain uses TRBV7-3 and TRBJ1-4, with a weak D call TRBD1 (5 bases). CDR1 is SGHTA and CDR2 is FQGTGA in the germline V gene. Trimming took off 5 bases at V and 6 bases at J, with 16 bases between the two ends. The CDR3 has 15 amino acids. The chain's CDR3 is CASSPGAGSHEKLFF. Here the CDR3 DNA reads TGTGCCAGCAGCCCTGGGGCGGGTTCCCATGAAAAACTGTTTTTT.

This clonotype has only one observation. J is TRBJ2-7 and V is TRBV30; TRBD2 matches 11 bases. V shed 2 bases, J shed 8 bases, and the junction held 11 bases outside the gene matches. CDR3 length equals 15 residues. Germline CDR1 and CDR2: GTSNPN and SVGIG (reference sequence). The CDR3 region has the DNA TGTGCCTGGAGTCTTCCTAGCGGGGGGACCCTAAAGCAGTACTTC. Amino acids: CAWSLPSGGTLKQYF.

The rearrangement links TRBV4-3 to TRBJ1-1; a weak D match, TRBD1 (6 bases). CDR3 length: 15 residues. Germline V gene sequence: CDR1 LGHNA, CDR2 YSLEER. V lost 3 bases, J lost 4 bases, and 15 bases lay in between. The CDR3 reads CASSQAGHKSTEAFF. CDR3 nucleotides: TGCGCCAGCAGCCAGGCGGGACACAAAAGCACTGAAGCTTTCTTT.

This clonotype was counted a few times. CDR3 region: CSVVGTQGATEAFF. The CDR3 coding sequence is TGCAGCGTTGTAGGGACTCAGGGGGCCACTGAAGCTTTCTTT. The genes are TRBV29-1 and TRBJ1-1; the match to TRBD1 covers 8 bases. The V segment lost 4 bases and the J segment 4 bases; nucleotides outside the gene matches: 8. The germline gives CDR1 SQVTM, CDR2 ANQGSEA. The CDR3 consists of 14 residues.

A few counts support this clonotype. This sequence joins TRBV4-3 and TRBJ2-7; maybe TRBD2 (6 bases). The CDR3 is 17 amino acids. V was cut by 0 bases and J by 6 bases, with 21 bases left in between. Germline CDR1 is LGHNA and CDR2 is YSLEER. The chain's CDR3 is CASSQERFGLISGEQYF. The CDR3 DNA reads as TGCGCCAGCAGCCAAGAAAGGTTCGGACTAATTTCGGGCGAGCAGTACTTC.

The chain joins TRBV4-3 to TRBJ1-1; unclear D gene. Germline V gene data show CDR1 as LGHNA and CDR2 as YSLEER. CDR3 size: 14 residues. V lost 0 bases and J lost 7, with 12 bases in between. As DNA, the CDR3 is TGCGCCAGCAGCCAAGAATTTGGGCAGTTTGAAGCTTTCTTT. It yields the protein CASSQEFGQFEAFF.

This clonotype was counted a few times. This sequence joins TRBV7-9 and TRBJ1-1; D remains ambiguous. Germline lookup yields CDR1 SEHNR and CDR2 FQNEAQ (reference sequence). Trimming cost V 0 bases and J 8 bases, with 4 bases left between them. This CDR3 has 11 amino acids. In DNA, the CDR3 is TGTGCCAGCAGCTTAGCGGGGGAAGCTTTCTTT. Its protein product is CASSLAGEAFF.

The chain combines TRBV7-9 with TRBJ1-5; D not resolved. The CDR3 covers 14 residues. CDR1 and CDR2 from the germline V gene are SEHNR and FQNEAQ (reference sequence). V was clipped by 5 bases and J by 7 bases, with 15 bases between them. The CDR3 DNA reads TGTGCCAGCAGCCAGGCTCGGGAGGGACAGCCCCAGCATTTT. Translating gives CASSQAREGQPQHF.

This clonotype was found many times. The chain carries TRBV5-1 and TRBJ2-2; D uncertain. Trimming shortened V by 5 bases and J by 3 bases, and 11 bases separated the two germline ends. This CDR3 is 14 amino acids long. Germline V gene data show CDR1 as SGHRS and CDR2 as YFSETQ. In nucleotides, the CDR3 is TGCGCCAGCAGGCCCCTACTGGACACCGGGGAGCTGTTTTTT. Translation: CASRPLLDTGELFF.

This clonotype was picked up a small number of times. This chain connects TRBV11-2 to TRBJ1-6, with a possible D match to TRBD1 (6 bases). The CDR3 is 14 amino acids. CDR1 is SGHAT, CDR2 FQNNGV, per germline. V lost 4 bases, J lost 4 bases, and 8 bases lay in between. CDR3 in amino acids: CASSSRGYNSPLHF. The CDR3 DNA sequence: TGTGCCAGCAGCTCCAGGGGATATAATTCACCCCTCCACTTT.

There are a few counts of this clonotype. The chain recombines TRBV7-9 with TRBJ1-4; no clear D. Between the trimmed V and J ends, which lost 2 bases and 8 bases, there was a span of 12 bases. Germline loops: CDR1 SEHNR, CDR2 FQNEAQ (reference sequence). This CDR3 has 14 residues. CDR3 sequence (DNA): TGTGCCAGCAGCTTATCTCCCGATCAGGAAAAACTGTTTTTT. Residues: CASSLSPDQEKLFF.

The chain carries TRBV5-5 and TRBJ2-5; TRBD1 matches at 7 bases. There are 14 residues in the CDR3. CDR1 is SGHKS, CDR2 YYEKEE, per germline (reference sequence). V lost 3 bases, J lost 5 bases, and 7 bases stayed unmatched. The CDR3, as DNA: TGTGCCAGCAGCTGGGGAACAGGGGTTGAGACCCAGTACTTC. This gives the protein CASSWGTGVETQYF.

The table lists this clonotype with a few counts. The chain is built from TRBV20-1 and TRBJ1-2; D not certain. Deletions cut 5 bases from V and 8 bases from J, with 18 bases between. CDR3 length: 13 amino acids. CDR1 and CDR2 (germline): DFQATT, SNEGSKA (reference sequence). The CDR3 nucleotides are TGCAGTGCTTCGCAACCGGAGAGGAAAGGCTACACCTTC. Translation: CSASQPERKGYTF.

For the CDR3, the DNA is TGCTGCTGGGGGGGGCCTCGCGACAATGAGCAGTTCTTC. The encoded protein is CCWGGPRDNEQFF. The rearrangement links TRBV20-1 to TRBJ2-1, with D maybe TRBD2 (7 bases). Germline V gene sequence: CDR1 DFQATT, CDR2 SNEGSKA (reference sequence). The CDR3 runs to 13 residues.

In nucleotides, the CDR3 is TGTGCCAGCAGTGCAAAGACAGGGTCTGAAAAACTGTTTTTT. It codes for CASSAKTGSEKLFF. The V gene is TRBV6-1, the J gene TRBJ1-4, with 7 bases matching TRBD1. V gave up 4 bases and J gave up 7 bases; unmatched junction bases: 6. This CDR3 has 14 amino acids. The germline gives CDR1 MNHNS, CDR2 SASEGT.

The chain uses TRBV5-1 and TRBJ2-7; D perhaps matches TRBD1 (5 bases). Germline CDR1 reads SGHRS; CDR2 reads YFSETQ. V shed 0 bases and J shed 6 bases, with 16 bases lying between them. CDR3 length: 15 residues. The CDR3 spells CASSLGRGSVLEQYF. CDR3 in DNA: TGCGCCAGCAGCTTGGGAAGGGGTTCTGTCCTCGAGCAGTACTTC.

This clonotype was detected ten times or more. The chain uses TRBV18 and TRBJ2-3; 8 nucleotides align to TRBD2. CDR3 size: 14 residues. The V segment lost 6 bases and the J segment 1 base; nucleotides outside the gene matches: 3. Germline-derived CDR1 and CDR2 are KGHSH and LQKENI. The chain's CDR3 is CASSPGLGTDTQYF. DNA of the CDR3: TGTGCCAGCTCGCCGGGACTAGGCACAGATACGCAGTATTTT.

The chain uses TRBV2 and TRBJ2-1; either TRBD1 or TRBD2 may fit D (5 bases each). Germline CDR1 is SNHLY and CDR2 is FYNNEI. With 3 bases removed from V and 2 bases from J, the gap between germline ends came to 20 bases. The CDR3 length is 18 residues. The CDR3 DNA sequence: TGTGCCAGCAGTGAGCAGGGCCTCCTTGGGGGTACCTACAATGAGCAGTTCTTC. The encoded protein is CASSEQGLLGGTYNEQFF.

V and J are TRBV23-1 and TRBJ1-1; TRBD1 matches 9 bases. TRBV23-1 is an open reading frame, and its role is uncertain. The CDR3 consists of 16 residues. V was pared by 7 bases and J by 0 bases, with 9 bases of the junction left unmatched. In DNA form, the CDR3 reads TGCGCCAGCAAGGGTTTGGGACAGGGTTTGAACACTGAAGCTTTCTTT. Its protein is CASKGLGQGLNTEAFF.

This clonotype was found a few times. The chain couples TRBV28 to TRBJ2-7; D is perhaps TRBD2 (6 bases). The germline V gene has CDR1 MDHEN and CDR2 SYDVKM. The V gene lost 7 bases and the J gene lost 5 bases, with 24 bases spanning the gap. This CDR3 region has 16 residues. CDR3 DNA sequence: TGTGCCAGCACCTCCGGAGGGGCTTACATAGTAGACGAGCAGTACTTC. Translating gives CASTSGGAYIVDEQYF.

The rearrangement links TRBV11-2 to TRBJ2-2, with TRBD2 matching over 11 bases. CDR1 and CDR2 (germline): SGHAT, FQNNGV. Trimming removed 4 bases from V and 6 bases from J; junction bases left unmatched: 7. The CDR3 extends over 16 amino acids. The CDR3 spells CASSSPGLAAAGELFF. The CDR3 DNA is TGTGCCAGCAGCTCACCGGGACTAGCGGCGGCCGGGGAGCTGTTTTTT.